This T cell receptor (beta chain) was identified in a study of cytomegalovirus exposure and HLA in healthy donors. Background on the study: Early on, a data release was issued that held about 85 million unique TCRs from HLA-typed donors. Whole-study results and caveats: Analyses of presence/absence relied on an assumption of roughly uniform sequencing depth across donors. The authors enumerated over 150 TCR beta chains as linked to cytomegalovirus. When analyzed later, a missense DCLRE1C variant was found to be linked to TCR beta V- and J-gene trimming.

This PCR relied on a set of 60 Vbeta primers and 13 Jbeta primers. Profiling relied on immunoSEQ multiplex PCR, and the TCRdb table lists in-frame clones only, not all of them. The data hold some 130,000 clones, with 78% observed a single time. Concerning this clone: Its matching antigen is unknown.

This TCR was recovered from a woman under 30 in good health and CMV-seronegative. Sequencing was carried out using PBMCs.

The CDR3 loop is CARTIPRWTERYSNQPQHF. In nucleotides, the CDR3 is TGTGCCAGAACTATACCACGGTGGACAGAGCGATATAGCAATCAGCCCCAGCATTTT. The rearrangement links TRBV5-3 to TRBJ1-5, with D perhaps matching TRBD1 (6 bases). TRBV5-3 is assigned to the ORF class and has an uncertain function. This CDR3 has 19 amino acids. V was clipped by 6 bases and J by 0 bases, with 25 bases between them.